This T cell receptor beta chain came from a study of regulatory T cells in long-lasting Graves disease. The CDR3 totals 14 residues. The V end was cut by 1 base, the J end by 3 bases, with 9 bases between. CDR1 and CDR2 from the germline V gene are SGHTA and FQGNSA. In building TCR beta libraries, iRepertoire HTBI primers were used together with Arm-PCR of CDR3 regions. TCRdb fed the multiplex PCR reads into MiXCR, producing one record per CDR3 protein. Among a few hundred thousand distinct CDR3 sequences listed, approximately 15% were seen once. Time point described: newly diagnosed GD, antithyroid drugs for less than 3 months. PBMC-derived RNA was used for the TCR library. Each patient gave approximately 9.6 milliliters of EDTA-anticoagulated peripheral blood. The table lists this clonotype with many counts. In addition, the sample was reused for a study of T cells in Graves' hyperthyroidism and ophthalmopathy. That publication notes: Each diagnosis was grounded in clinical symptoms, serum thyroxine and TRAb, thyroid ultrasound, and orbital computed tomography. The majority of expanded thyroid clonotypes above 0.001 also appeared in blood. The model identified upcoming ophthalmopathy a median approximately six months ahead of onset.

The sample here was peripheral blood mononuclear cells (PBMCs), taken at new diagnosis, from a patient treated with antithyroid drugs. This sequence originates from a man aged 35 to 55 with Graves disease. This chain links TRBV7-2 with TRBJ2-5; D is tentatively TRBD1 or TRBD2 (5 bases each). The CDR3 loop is CASSLEVGEETQYF. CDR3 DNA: TGTGCCAGCAGCTTAGAGGTGGGGGAAGAGACCCAGTACTTC.